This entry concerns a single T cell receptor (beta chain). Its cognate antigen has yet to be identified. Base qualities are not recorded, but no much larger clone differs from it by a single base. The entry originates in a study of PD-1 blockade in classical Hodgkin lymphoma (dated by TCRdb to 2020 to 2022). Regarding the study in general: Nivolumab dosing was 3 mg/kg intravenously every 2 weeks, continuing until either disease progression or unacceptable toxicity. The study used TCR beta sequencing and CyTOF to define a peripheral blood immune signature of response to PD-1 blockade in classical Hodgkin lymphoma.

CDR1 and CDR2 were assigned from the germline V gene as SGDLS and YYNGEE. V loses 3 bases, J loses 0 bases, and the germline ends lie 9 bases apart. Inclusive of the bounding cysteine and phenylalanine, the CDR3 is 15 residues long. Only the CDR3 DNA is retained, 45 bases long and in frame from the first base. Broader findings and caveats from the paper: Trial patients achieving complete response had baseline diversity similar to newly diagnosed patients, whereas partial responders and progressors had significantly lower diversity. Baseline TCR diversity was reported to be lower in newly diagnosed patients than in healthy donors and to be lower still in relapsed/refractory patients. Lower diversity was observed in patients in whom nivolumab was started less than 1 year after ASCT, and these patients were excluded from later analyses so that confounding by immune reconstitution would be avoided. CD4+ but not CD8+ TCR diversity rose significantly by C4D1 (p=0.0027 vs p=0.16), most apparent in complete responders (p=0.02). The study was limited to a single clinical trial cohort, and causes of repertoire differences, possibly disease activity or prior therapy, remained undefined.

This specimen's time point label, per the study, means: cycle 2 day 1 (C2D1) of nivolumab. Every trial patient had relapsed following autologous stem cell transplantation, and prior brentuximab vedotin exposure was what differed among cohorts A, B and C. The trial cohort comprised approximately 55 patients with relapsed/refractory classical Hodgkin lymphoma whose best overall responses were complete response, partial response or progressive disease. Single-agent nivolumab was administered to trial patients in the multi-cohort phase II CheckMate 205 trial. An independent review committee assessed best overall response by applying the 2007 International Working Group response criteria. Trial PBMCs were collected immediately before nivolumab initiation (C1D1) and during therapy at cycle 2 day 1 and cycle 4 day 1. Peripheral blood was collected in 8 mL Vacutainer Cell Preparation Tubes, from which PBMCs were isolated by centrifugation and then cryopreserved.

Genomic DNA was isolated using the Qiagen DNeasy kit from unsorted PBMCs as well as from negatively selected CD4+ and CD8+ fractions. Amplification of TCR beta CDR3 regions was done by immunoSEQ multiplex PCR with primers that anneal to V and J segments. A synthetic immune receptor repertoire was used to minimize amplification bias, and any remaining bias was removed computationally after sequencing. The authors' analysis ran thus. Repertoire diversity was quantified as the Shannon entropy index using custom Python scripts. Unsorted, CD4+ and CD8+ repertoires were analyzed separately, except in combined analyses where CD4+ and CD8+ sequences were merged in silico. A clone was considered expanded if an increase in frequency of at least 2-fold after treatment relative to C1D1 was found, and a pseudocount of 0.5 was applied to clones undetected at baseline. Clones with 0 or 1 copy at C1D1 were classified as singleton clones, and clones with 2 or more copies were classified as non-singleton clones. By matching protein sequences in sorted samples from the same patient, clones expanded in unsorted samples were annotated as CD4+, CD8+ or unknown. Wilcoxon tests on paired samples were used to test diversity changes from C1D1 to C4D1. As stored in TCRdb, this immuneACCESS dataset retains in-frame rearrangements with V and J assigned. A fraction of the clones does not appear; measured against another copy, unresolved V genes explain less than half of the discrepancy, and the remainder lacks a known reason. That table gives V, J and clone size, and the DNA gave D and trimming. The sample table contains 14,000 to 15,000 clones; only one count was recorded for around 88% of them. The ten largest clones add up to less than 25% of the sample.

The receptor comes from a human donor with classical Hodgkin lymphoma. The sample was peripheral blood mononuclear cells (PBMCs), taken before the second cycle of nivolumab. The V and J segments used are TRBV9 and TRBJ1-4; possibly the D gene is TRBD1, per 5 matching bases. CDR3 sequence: CASSAQGSTNEKLFF. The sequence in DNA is TGTGCCAGCAGCGCCCAGGGCTCAACTAATGAAAAACTGTTTTTT.